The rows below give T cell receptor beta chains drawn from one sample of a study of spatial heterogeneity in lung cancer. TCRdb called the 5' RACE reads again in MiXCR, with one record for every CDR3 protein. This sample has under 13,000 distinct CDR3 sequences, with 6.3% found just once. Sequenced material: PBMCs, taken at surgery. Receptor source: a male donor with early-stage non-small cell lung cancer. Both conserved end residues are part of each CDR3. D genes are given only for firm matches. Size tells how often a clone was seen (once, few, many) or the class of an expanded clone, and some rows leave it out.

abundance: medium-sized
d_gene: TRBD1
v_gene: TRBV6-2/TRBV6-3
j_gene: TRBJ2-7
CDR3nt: TGTGCCAGCAGTACGAATCTCCGGGACAGGGCCTACTACGAGCAGTACTTC
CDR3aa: CASSTNLRDRAYYEQYF

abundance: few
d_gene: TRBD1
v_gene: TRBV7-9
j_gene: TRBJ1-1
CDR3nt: TGTGCCAGCAGCTGGGGACAGGGGAACACTGAAGCTTTCTTT
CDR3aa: CASSWGQGNTEAFF

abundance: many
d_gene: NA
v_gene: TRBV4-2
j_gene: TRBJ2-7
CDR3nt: TGTGCCAGCAGCCAAGATGTCGGTCAGGGGGGCTCCTACGAGCAGTACTTC
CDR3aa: CASSQDVGQGGSYEQYF

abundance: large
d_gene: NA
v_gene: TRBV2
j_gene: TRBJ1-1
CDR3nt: TGTGCCAGCAGTGAAACCCCGAACACTGAAGCTTTCTTT
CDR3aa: CASSETPNTEAFF

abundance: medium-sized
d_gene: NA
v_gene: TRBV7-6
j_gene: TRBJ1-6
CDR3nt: TGTGCCAGCAGCACCCGACAGGATTCACCCCTCCACTTT
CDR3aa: CASSTRQDSPLHF

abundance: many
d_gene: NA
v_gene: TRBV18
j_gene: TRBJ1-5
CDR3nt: TGTGCCAGCTCACCTGATCAAAATCAGCCCCAGCATTTT
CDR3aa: CASSPDQNQPQHF

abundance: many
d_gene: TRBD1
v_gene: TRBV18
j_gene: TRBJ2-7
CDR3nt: TGTGCCAGCTCACCTACGGGACAGGGTGTCCCCTACGAGCAGTACTTC
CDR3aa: CASSPTGQGVPYEQYF

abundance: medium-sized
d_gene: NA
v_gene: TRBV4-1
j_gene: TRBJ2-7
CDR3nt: TGCGCCAGCAGCCAAGGGTGGACTGCCTGGCCTGTGTCGGACGAGCAGTACTTC
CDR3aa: CASSQGWTAWPVSDEQYF

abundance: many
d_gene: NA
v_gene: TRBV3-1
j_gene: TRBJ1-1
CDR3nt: TGTGCCAGCAGCCAAGTGTCGGAGAACACTGAAGCTTTCTTT
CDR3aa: CASSQVSENTEAFF

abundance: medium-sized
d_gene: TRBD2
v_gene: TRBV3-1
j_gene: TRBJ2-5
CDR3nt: TGTGCCAGCAGCTCACTAGCGGGGGAGACCCAGTACTTC
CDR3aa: CASSSLAGETQYF

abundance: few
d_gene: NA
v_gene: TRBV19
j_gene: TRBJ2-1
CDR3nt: TGTGCCAGTAGTCTCCAGGGGGGGTCCTACAATGAGCAGTTCTTC
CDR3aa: CASSLQGGSYNEQFF

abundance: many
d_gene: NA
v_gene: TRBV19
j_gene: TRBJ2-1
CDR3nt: TGTGCCAGCACCCTCTCGGCGTCAGCGGAATACAATGAGCAGTTCTTC
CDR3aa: CASTLSASAEYNEQFF

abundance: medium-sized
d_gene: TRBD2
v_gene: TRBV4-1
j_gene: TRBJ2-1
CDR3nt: TGCGCCAGCAGCCCAGCGGGGGGGTACAATGAGCAGTTCTTC
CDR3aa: CASSPAGGYNEQFF

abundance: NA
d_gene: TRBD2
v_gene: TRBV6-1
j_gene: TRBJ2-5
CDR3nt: TGTGCCAGCAGTGAAGAAAGGAGCGGGATGCTGGAGACCCAGTACTTC
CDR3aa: CASSEERSGMLETQYF

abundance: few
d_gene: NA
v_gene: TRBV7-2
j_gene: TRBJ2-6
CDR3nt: TGTGCCAGCAGCCTCGCCCGGTCTGGGGCCAACGTCCTGACTTTC
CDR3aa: CASSLARSGANVLTF

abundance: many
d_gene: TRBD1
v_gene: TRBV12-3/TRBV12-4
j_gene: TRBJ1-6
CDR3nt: TGTGCCAGCAGTTCTGGACAGGGCAATTCACCCCTCCACTTT
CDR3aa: CASSSGQGNSPLHF

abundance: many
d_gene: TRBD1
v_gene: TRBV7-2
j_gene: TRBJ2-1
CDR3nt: TGTGCCAGCAGCTTCGGGACAGGGGGCGGATTATACAATGAGCAGTTCTTC
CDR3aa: CASSFGTGGGLYNEQFF

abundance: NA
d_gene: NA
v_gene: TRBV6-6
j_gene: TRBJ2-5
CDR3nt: TGTGCCAGCAGGTCCCAGACTAGCCAGGGGGAGACCCAGTACTTC
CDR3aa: CASRSQTSQGETQYF

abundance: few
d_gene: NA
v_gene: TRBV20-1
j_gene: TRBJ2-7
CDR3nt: TGCAGTGCTAGAGAGCCTAGCCGTCTTTACGAGCAGTACTTC
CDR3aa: CSAREPSRLYEQYF

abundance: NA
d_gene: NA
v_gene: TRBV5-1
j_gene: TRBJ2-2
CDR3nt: TGCGCCAGCAGAACGCAGGGCCCGAACACCGGGGAGCTGTTTTTT
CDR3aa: CASRTQGPNTGELFF